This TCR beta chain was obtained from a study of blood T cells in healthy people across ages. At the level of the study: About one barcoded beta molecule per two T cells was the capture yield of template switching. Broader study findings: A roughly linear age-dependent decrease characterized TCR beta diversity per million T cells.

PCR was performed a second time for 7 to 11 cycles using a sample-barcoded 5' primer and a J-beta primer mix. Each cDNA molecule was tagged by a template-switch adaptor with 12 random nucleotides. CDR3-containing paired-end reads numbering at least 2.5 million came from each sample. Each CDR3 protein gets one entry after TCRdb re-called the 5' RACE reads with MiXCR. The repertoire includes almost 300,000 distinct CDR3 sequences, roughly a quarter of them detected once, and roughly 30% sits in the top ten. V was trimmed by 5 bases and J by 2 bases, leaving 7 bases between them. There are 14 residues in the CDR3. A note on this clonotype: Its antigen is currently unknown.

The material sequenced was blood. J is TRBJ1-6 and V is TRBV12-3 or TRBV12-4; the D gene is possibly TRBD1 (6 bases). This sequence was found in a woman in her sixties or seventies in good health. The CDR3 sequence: CASSRQAYNSPLHF. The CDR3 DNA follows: TGTGCCAGCAGTCGACAGGCCTATAATTCACCCCTCCACTTT.